Sequencing of this T cell receptor (beta chain) was carried out in a study of blood T cell repertoires in COVID-19. Across the whole study: PBMCs, B-cell-depleted T cells, or T cells provided the cDNA or gDNA that made up the material.

The authors' processing: Nucleated cell counts were estimated from reference gene primer amplification. Some clones are missing from TCRdb's copy, which holds only in-frame ones; the method was immunoSEQ multiplex PCR. From that table come the V and J calls and clone size; the DNA was used to work out D and trimming. Of 300,000 to 350,000 clones listed, about 90% are singletons. Germline-derived CDR1 and CDR2 are MNHEY and SVGAGI. Trimming cost V 4 bases and J 5 bases; bases outside gene matches: 9. This CDR3 has 15 amino acids. V and J are TRBV6-5 and TRBJ2-5, with 8 bases that match TRBD1. Source material: peripheral blood. The receptor comes from a woman under 30 who had recovered from COVID-19. The CDR3 sequence: CASSSVQGAGETQYF. CDR3 coding DNA: TGTGCCAGCAGTTCGGTCCAGGGGGCTGGGGAGACCCAGTACTTC.